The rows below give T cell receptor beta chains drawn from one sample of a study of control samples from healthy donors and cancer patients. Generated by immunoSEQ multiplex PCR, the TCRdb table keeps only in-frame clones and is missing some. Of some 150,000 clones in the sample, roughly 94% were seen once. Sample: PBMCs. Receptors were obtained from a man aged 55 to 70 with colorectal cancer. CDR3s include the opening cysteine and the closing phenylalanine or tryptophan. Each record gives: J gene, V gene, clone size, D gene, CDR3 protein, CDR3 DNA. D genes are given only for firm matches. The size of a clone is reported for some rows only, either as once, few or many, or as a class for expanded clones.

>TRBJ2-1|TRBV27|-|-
CASSLDPSNEQFF
TGTGCCAGCAGTTTAGATCCCTCAAATGAGCAGTTCTTC
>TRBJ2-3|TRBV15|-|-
CATSRNPRMGDTQYF
TGTGCCACCAGCAGAAATCCCCGGATGGGGGATACGCAGTATTTT
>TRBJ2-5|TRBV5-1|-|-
CASNRAEQETQYF
TGCGCCAGCAACCGAGCGGAACAAGAGACCCAGTACTTC
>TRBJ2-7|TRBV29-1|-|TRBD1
CSVDGDRGYEQYF
TGCAGCGTTGATGGAGACAGGGGTTACGAGCAGTACTTC
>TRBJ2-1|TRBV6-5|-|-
CASGRERGYNEQFF
TGTGCCAGCGGCCGGGAACGGGGGTACAATGAGCAGTTCTTC
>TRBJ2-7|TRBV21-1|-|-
CASRITAGEQYF
TGTGCCAGCAGGATAACGGCGGGGGAGCAGTACTTC
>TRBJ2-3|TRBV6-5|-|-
CASSRDSTDTQYF
TGTGCCTCTTCCCGAGACAGCACAGATACGCAGTATTTT
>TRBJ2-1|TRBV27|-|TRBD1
CASSFGGTGAYNEQFF
TGTGCCAGCAGTTTTGGGGGGACAGGGGCCTACAATGAGCAGTTCTTC
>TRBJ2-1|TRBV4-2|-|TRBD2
CASSQAGGPSEQFF
TGTGCCAGCAGCCAAGCGGGGGGGCCCAGTGAGCAGTTCTTC
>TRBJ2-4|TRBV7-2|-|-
CASSSRTSAKNIQYF
TGTGCCAGCAGTTCACGGACGTCTGCCAAAAACATTCAGTACTTC
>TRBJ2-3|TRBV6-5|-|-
CASSLDYLYTDTQYF
TGTGCCAGCAGTTTGGACTACCTATACACAGATACGCAGTATTTT
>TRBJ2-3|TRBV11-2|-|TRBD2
CASSPRLAGGGDTQYF
TGTGCCAGCAGCCCCCGACTAGCGGGGGGCGGAGATACGCAGTATTTT
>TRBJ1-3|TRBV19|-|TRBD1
CASRTTGGSGNTIYF
TGTGCCAGTAGAACTACAGGGGGCTCTGGAAACACCATATATTTT
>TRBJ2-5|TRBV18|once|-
CASSRVSETQYF
TGTGCCAGCTCGAGGGTGTCTGAGACCCAGTACTTC
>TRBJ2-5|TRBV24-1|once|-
CATSDFRAPWQYF
TGTGCCACCAGTGATTTCCGGGCCCCCTGGCAGTACTTC